These 24 T cell receptor beta chains share one sample of origin, sequenced in a study of T cell responses to AZD1222 COVID-19 vaccine. Data came from immunoSEQ multiplex PCR; TCRdb stores just in-frame clones and leaves some out. The sample includes 150,000 to 200,000 clones, around 89% of them seen just once. The specimen was peripheral blood, collected on day 0 of AZD1222 vaccination. All receptors come from an adult in good health.

V gene TRBV5-1 combines with J gene TRBJ1-6; the match to TRBD1 covers 8 bases. CDR3 length: 16 residues. With 4 bases clipped from V and 2 bases from J, the junction kept 5 bases outside the gene matches. Germline CDR1 is SGHRS and CDR2 is YFSETQ. CDR3 coding DNA: TGCGCCAGCAGCGCGGGACAGGTCACCTATAATTCACCCCTCCACTTT. Translation: CASSAGQVTYNSPLHF. Supplemented by reference TRBV5-1 and TRBJ1-6, the full variable domain reads KAGVTQTPRYLIKTRGQQVTLSCSPISGHRSVSWYQQTPGQGLQFLFEYFSETQRNKGNFPGRFSGRQFSNSRSEMNVSTLELGDSALYLCASSAGQVTYNSPLHFGNGTRLTVT.

This clone came up a few times. The V and J genes are TRBV24-1 and TRBJ2-5, with unresolved D. CDR3 length equals 13 residues. V lost 7 bases and J lost 2, with 10 bases in between. CDR1 is KGHDR and CDR2 is SFDVKD in the germline V gene. The CDR3 region is CATSPVGQETQYF. The CDR3 DNA reads as TGTGCCACCAGCCCGGTGGGTCAAGAGACCCAGTACTTC.

This clone was counted only a few times. The V gene is TRBV2, the J gene TRBJ2-7; 7 positions match TRBD2. Germline CDR1 reads SNHLY; CDR2 reads FYNNEI. This CDR3 has 14 amino acids. With V trimmed by 4 bases and J by 0 bases, 3 bases remained unmatched. CDR3 nucleotide sequence: TGTGCCAGCAGTGGTGGGGGGGTCTCCTACGAGCAGTACTTC. It encodes CASSGGGVSYEQYF.

V usage is TRBV2 and J usage is TRBJ1-2; no definite D call. Trimming took 4 bases from V and 4 from J, leaving 13 bases between them. Germline V lookup: CDR1 SNHLY, CDR2 FYNNEI. The CDR3 spans 14 residues. The CDR3 loop is CASSVEGSGYGYTF. The DNA of the CDR3 is TGTGCCAGCAGTGTCGAGGGATCGGGCTATGGCTACACCTTC.

The chain has TRBV4-1 and TRBJ1-5; D is ambiguous. Germline values: CDR1 MGHRA, CDR2 YSYEKL. CDR3 size: 18 residues. V was clipped by 1 base and J by 1 base, with 17 bases between them. As DNA, the CDR3 is TGCGCCAGCAGCCAAGGGAAAAATGGAATGGGAAGCAATCAGCCCCAGCATTTT. Its protein is CASSQGKNGMGSNQPQHF.

This chain connects TRBV6-2 or TRBV6-3 to TRBJ2-2; D not resolved. The germline V gene has CDR1 MNHEY and CDR2 SVGEGT. This CDR3 is 12 amino acids long. The germline V and J ends were trimmed by 6 bases and 6 bases, with 8 bases remaining between them. The CDR3 spells CASSRNPGELFF. For the CDR3, the DNA is TGTGCCAGCAGCAGGAATCCCGGGGAGCTGTTTTTT.

The chain has TRBV5-1 and TRBJ2-5; weak D call: TRBD2 (6 bases). Germline CDR1 is SGHRS and CDR2 is YFSETQ. V was trimmed by 4 bases and J by 4 bases, leaving 17 bases between them. The CDR3 is made up of 15 amino acids. The CDR3 region is CASSPLAFGRETQYF. CDR3 in DNA: TGCGCCAGCAGCCCCCTAGCGTTCGGTAGAGAGACCCAGTACTTC.

This sequence joins TRBV6-5 and TRBJ2-7, with TRBD1 as a possible D gene (6 bases). The CDR3 is made up of 14 amino acids. The V end lost 5 bases, the J end lost 0 bases, and 11 bases lay between the germline ends. Germline V gene lookup returns CDR1 MNHEY and CDR2 SVGAGI. CDR3 DNA sequence: TGTGCCAGCAGTACAGGGCGCCTCTCCTACGAGCAGTACTTC. This translates into CASSTGRLSYEQYF.

The rearrangement links TRBV3-1 (or the pseudogene TRBV3-2) to TRBJ1-2; 8 bases are shared with TRBD1. The CDR3 sequence is 17 residues long. V shed 3 bases and J 1 base; nucleotides not matched to a gene: 10. The germline CDR1 and CDR2 sequences are LGHDT and YNNKEL (reference sequence). CDR3 in amino acids: CASSHLTGQGVNYGYTF. The CDR3 DNA follows: TGTGCCAGCAGCCACTTGACAGGACAGGGAGTTAACTATGGCTACACCTTC.

The chain carries TRBV29-1 and TRBJ2-2, with a tentative D call TRBD2 (6 bases). The length of the CDR3 is 12 residues. Germline V CDR1 and CDR2: SQVTM, ANQGSEA. Trimming took off 4 bases at V and 3 bases at J, with 6 bases between the two ends. The CDR3: CSVGLDTGELFF. The DNA for the CDR3 is TGCAGCGTTGGACTAGACACCGGGGAGCTGTTTTTT.

The DNA of the CDR3 is TGTGCCAGCAGCGTAGTCGGTTCCGCTGAAGCTTTCTTT. Its protein is CASSVVGSAEAFF. This chain joins TRBV9 and TRBJ1-1; no definite D call. Germline V gene lookup returns CDR1 SGDLS and CDR2 YYNGEE. Trimming removed 0 bases from V and 6 bases from J, with 9 bases in between. The CDR3 runs 13 residues. The full variable domain, its missing parts supplied by reference TRBV9 and TRBJ1-1, is DSGVTQTPKHLITATGQRVTLRCSPRSGDLSVYWYQQSLDQGLQFLIQYYNGEERAKGNILERFSAQQFPDLHSELNLSSLELGDSALYFCASSVVGSAEAFFGQGTRLTVV.

V usage is TRBV5-6 and J usage is TRBJ2-7; D not certain. V shed 0 bases and J shed 5 bases, with 6 bases lying between them. The CDR3 is 12 residues long. The germline CDR1 and CDR2 sequences are SGHDT and YYEEEE. The CDR3 spells CASSLDAHEQYF. The CDR3 bases are TGTGCCAGCAGCTTGGATGCTCACGAGCAGTACTTC.

The V gene is TRBV27, the J gene TRBJ1-5, with D tentatively TRBD1 (6 bases). This CDR3 spans 15 amino acids. Trimming removed 2 bases at V and 6 bases at J, with 14 bases between. The V gene's germline CDR1 is MNHEY and CDR2 SMNVEV (reference sequence). CDR3 DNA: TGTGCCAGCAGTTTAGTTTCAGGGGCGGGTCAGCCCCAGCATTTT. Translating gives CASSLVSGAGQPQHF.

This clone was detected only once. The chain combines TRBV28 with TRBJ2-3; 8 bases map to TRBD2. With V trimmed by 2 bases and J by 3 bases, 4 bases remained unmatched. Germline CDR1 MDHEN, CDR2 SYDVKM. The CDR3 extends over 15 amino acids. CDR3 loop: CASSLSGRRTDTQYF. The CDR3 bases are TGTGCCAGCAGTTTAAGCGGGAGAAGGACAGATACGCAGTATTTT.

On this clone: A far larger clone is one nucleotide away, so this likely arose from a read error. The J gene is TRBJ2-5, the V gene TRBV11-1; D is uncertain. Germline loops: CDR1 SGHAT, CDR2 FQDESV (reference sequence). This CDR3 has 11 residues. V lost 2 bases and J 4 bases, leaving 2 bases between the germline ends. The CDR3 coding sequence is TGTGCCAGCAGCTTAAGAGAGACCCAGTACTTC. Translating gives CASSLRETQYF. The full variable domain, with the rest looked up from reference TRBV11-1 and TRBJ2-5, is EAEVAQSPRYKITEKSQAVAFWCDPISGHATLYWYRQILGQGPELLVQFQDESVVDDSQLPKDRFSAERLKGVDSTLKIQPAELGDSAMYLCASSLRETQYFGPGTRLLVL.

This CDR3 reads CASRGQAINTGELFF. In DNA, the CDR3 is TGTGCCAGCAGAGGACAGGCCATAAACACCGGGGAGCTGTTTTTT. The chain employs TRBV28 and TRBJ2-2; TRBD1 matches 7 bases. Per germline, CDR1 MDHEN and CDR2 SYDVKM. The CDR3 is made up of 15 amino acids. Germline trimming cut 6 bases from V and 2 bases from J; bases unmatched to any gene: 6.

Comment on this clone: Distinct nucleotide sequences in the sample also encode this CDR3. The CDR3 region is CASSYSGGDNQPQHF. For the CDR3, the DNA is TGTGCCAGCAGTTACTCGGGGGGAGACAATCAGCCCCAGCATTTT. The rearrangement uses TRBV6-5 and TRBJ1-5; weak D call: TRBD1 (5 bases). There are 15 residues in the CDR3. The ends were cut back, 0 bases at V and 3 bases at J, with 9 bases in the middle. Germline-derived CDR1 and CDR2 are MNHEY and SVGAGI.

In this sample, this clone turned up a few times. This sequence joins TRBV19 and TRBJ1-1, with D uncertain. The V and J ends lost 3 bases and 4 bases respectively, with 6 bases between them. The V gene's germline CDR1 is LNHDA and CDR2 SQIVND (reference sequence). The CDR3 runs to 12 residues. CDR3 amino acids: CASSISLTEAFF. The CDR3 DNA reads TGTGCCAGTAGTATTTCGCTCACTGAAGCTTTCTTT.

The chain links TRBV4-3 to TRBJ2-7; 14 nucleotides agree with TRBD2. The germline V gene has CDR1 LGHNA and CDR2 YSLEER. The CDR3 length is 16 residues. The V segment lost 3 bases and the J segment 6 bases; nucleotides outside the gene matches: 7. For the CDR3, the DNA is TGCGCCAGCAGCCACGGGGGGACTAGCGGGAGTAGCGAGCAGTACTTC. This translates into CASSHGGTSGSSEQYF.

The chain links TRBV6-2 or TRBV6-3 to TRBJ1-6; weak D call: TRBD1 (5 bases). Trimming stripped 0 bases from V and 11 bases from J, with 11 bases between. This CDR3 region has 14 residues. Germline V gives CDR1 MNHEY, CDR2 SVGEGT. The CDR3, as DNA: TGTGCCAGCAGTTACTCGACGCGGGGACCACCCCTCCACTTT. Translating it yields CASSYSTRGPPLHF.

J is TRBJ2-7 and V is TRBV6-6; 9 positions match TRBD2. From germline, CDR1 is MNHNY and CDR2 SVGAGI (reference sequence). V was clipped by 6 bases and J by 0 bases; unmatched bases: 9. The CDR3 runs 16 residues. The CDR3 region is CASSDGLARSSYEQYF. The CDR3 nucleotides are TGTGCCAGCAGCGACGGACTAGCGAGGAGCTCCTACGAGCAGTACTTC.

The chain has TRBV24-1 and TRBJ1-3; D remains unclear. The germline gives CDR1 KGHDR, CDR2 SFDVKD. V dropped 2 bases and J dropped 0 bases, with 10 bases sitting between them. This CDR3 has 16 residues. This CDR3 reads CATSDSPGHSGNTIYF. The CDR3 nucleotides are TGTGCCACCAGTGATTCGCCAGGTCACTCTGGAAACACCATATATTTT.

The chain uses TRBV30 and TRBJ1-3; D unclear. The ends were cut back, 1 base at V and 0 bases at J, with 10 bases in the middle. Germline CDR1 GTSNPN, CDR2 SVGIG (reference sequence). This CDR3 spans 15 amino acids. The CDR3 sequence is CAWSGGLFSGNTIYF. The DNA for the CDR3 is TGTGCCTGGAGTGGGGGTCTATTCTCTGGAAACACCATATATTTT. The variable domain in full, completed from reference TRBV30 and TRBJ1-3, reads SQTIHQWPATLVQPVGSPLSLECTVEGTSNPNLYWYRQAAGRGLQLLFYSVGIGQISSEVPQNLSASRPQDRQFILSSKKLLLSDSGFYLCAWSGGLFSGNTIYFGEGSWLTVV.

The chain has TRBV7-6 and TRBJ2-2; TRBD2 agrees at 10 bases. With 1 base clipped from V and 4 bases from J, the junction kept 12 bases outside the gene matches. The germline V gene has CDR1 SGHVS and CDR2 FNYEAQ. This CDR3 region has 19 residues. The chain's CDR3 is CASSLDGVAGGRRTGELFF. Here the CDR3 DNA reads TGTGCCAGCAGCTTAGATGGGGTAGCGGGAGGACGGCGCACCGGGGAGCTGTTTTTT. Combining the CDR3 with reference TRBV7-6 and TRBJ2-2 gives the whole variable domain GAGVSQSPRYKVTKRGQDVALRCDPISGHVSLYWYRQALGQGPEFLTYFNYEAQQDKSGLPNDRFSAERPEGSISTLTIQRTEQRDSAMYRCASSLDGVAGGRRTGELFFGEGSRLTVL.